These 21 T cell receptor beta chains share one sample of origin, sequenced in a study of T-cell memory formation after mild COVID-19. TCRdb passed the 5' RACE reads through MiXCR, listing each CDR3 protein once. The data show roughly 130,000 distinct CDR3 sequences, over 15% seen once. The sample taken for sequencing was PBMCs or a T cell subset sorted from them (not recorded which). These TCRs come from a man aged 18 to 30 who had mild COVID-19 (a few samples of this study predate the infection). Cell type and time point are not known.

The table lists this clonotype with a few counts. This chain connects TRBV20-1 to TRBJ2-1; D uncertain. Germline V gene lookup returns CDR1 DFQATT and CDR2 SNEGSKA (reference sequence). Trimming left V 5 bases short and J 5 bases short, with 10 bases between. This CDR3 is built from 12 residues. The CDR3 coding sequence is TGCAGTGCTTCTCCTAGAAACAATGAGCAGTTCTTC. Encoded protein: CSASPRNNEQFF.

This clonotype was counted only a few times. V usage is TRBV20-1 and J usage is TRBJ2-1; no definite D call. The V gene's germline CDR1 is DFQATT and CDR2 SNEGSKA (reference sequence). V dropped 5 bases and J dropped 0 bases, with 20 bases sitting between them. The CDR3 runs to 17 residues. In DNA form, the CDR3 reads TGCAGTGCTCCCCTCGTCGCAAGGTGGAGCTCCTACAATGAGCAGTTCTTC. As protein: CSAPLVARWSSYNEQFF.

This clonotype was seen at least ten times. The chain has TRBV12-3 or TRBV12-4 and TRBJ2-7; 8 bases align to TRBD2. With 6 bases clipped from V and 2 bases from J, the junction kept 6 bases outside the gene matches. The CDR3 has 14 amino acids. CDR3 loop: CASRRGGGPYEQYF. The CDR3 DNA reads TGTGCCAGCAGGAGAGGCGGGGGGCCCTACGAGCAGTACTTC.

The CDR3 region has the DNA TGCGCCAGCAGCGAGGGACAGGGCCAATACGAGCAGTACGTC. This gives the protein CASSEGQGQYEQYV. The gene calls are TRBV5-1 and TRBJ2-7; 9 bases align to TRBD1. The CDR3 has 14 amino acids. The germline gives CDR1 SGHRS, CDR2 YFSETQ. V shed 4 bases, J shed 4 bases, and the junction held 6 bases outside the gene matches.

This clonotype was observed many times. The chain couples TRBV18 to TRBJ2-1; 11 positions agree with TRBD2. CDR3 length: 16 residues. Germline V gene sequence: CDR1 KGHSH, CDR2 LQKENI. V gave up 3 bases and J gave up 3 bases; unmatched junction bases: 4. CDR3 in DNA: TGTGCCAGCTCACCCTTAGCGGGGGGGAACTACAATGAGCAGTTCTTC. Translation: CASSPLAGGNYNEQFF.

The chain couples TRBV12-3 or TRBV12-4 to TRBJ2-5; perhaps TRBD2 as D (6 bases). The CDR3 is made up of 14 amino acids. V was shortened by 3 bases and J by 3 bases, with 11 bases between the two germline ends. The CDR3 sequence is CASSFRESEETQYF. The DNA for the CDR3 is TGTGCCAGCAGTTTCCGGGAGTCAGAAGAGACCCAGTACTTC.

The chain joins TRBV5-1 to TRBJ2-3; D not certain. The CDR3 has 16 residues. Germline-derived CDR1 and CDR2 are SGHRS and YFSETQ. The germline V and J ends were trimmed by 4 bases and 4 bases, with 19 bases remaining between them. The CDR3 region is CASSLGSLGPSDTQYF. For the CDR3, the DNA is TGCGCCAGCAGCCTTGGCAGCTTGGGCCCTTCAGATACGCAGTATTTT. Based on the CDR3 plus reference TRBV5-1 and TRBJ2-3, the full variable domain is KAGVTQTPRYLIKTRGQQVTLSCSPISGHRSVSWYQQTPGQGLQFLFEYFSETQRNKGNFPGRFSGRQFSNSRSEMNVSTLELGDSALYLCASSLGSLGPSDTQYFGPGTRLTVL.

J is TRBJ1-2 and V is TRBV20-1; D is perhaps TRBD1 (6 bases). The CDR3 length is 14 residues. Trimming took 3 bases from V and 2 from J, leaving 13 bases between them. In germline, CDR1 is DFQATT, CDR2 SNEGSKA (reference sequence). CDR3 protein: CSARIGGSNYGYTF. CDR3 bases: TGCAGTGCTAGGATCGGGGGCTCCAACTATGGCTACACCTTC.

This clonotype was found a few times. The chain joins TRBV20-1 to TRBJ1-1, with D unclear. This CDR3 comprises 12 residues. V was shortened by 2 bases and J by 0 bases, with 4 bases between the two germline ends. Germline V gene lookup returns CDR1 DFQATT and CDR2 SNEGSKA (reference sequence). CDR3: CSARRLNTEAFF. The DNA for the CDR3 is TGCAGTGCTAGACGGTTGAACACTGAAGCTTTCTTT.

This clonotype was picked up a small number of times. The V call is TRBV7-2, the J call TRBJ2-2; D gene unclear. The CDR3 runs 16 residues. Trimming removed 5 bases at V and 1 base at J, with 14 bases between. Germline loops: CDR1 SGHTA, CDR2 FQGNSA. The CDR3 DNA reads TGTGCCAGCAGCCCTAGACACCTTAGGAACACCGGGGAGCTGTTTTTT. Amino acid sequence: CASSPRHLRNTGELFF.

CDR3 coding DNA: TGCGCCAGCAGCCAAGAGTCGGGGGACACGTCCGCCTACGAGCAGTACGTC. It codes for CASSQESGDTSAYEQYV. This chain connects TRBV4-3 to TRBJ2-7; D may match TRBD1 or TRBD2 (6 bases each). V gave up 0 bases and J gave up 2 bases, with 17 bases separating them. The germline gives CDR1 LGHNA, CDR2 YSLEER. The CDR3 runs to 17 residues.

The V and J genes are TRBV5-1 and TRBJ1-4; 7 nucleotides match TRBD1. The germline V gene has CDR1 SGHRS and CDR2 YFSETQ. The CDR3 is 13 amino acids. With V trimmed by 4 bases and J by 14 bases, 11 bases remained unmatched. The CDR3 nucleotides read TGCGCCAGCAGCCTAGGACAGGCTGAAGAGCTGTTTTTT. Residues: CASSLGQAEELFF. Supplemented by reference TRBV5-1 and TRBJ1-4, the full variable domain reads KAGVTQTPRYLIKTRGQQVTLSCSPISGHRSVSWYQQTPGQGLQFLFEYFSETQRNKGNFPGRFSGRQFSNSRSEMNVSTLELGDSALYLCASSLGQAEELFFGSGTQLSVL.

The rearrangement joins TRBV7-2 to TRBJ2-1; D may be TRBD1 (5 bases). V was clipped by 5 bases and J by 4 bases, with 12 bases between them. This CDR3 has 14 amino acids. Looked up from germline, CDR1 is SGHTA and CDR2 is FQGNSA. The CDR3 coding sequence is TGTGCCAGCAGCACGCCCACAGGATACAATGAGCAGTTCTTC. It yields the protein CASSTPTGYNEQFF.

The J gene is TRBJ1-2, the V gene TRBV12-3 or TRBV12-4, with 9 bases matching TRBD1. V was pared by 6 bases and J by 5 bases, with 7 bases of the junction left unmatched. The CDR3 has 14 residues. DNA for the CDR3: TGTGCCAGCAGCGAGGGACAGGGAAAATATGGCTACACCTTC. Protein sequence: CASSEGQGKYGYTF.

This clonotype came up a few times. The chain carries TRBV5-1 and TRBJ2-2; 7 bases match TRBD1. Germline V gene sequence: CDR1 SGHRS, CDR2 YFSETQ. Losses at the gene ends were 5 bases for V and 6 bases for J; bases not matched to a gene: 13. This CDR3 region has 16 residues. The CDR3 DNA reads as TGCGCCAGCAGTCCGAACCCGGACAGGACCCCCGGGGAGCTGTTTTTT. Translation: CASSPNPDRTPGELFF.

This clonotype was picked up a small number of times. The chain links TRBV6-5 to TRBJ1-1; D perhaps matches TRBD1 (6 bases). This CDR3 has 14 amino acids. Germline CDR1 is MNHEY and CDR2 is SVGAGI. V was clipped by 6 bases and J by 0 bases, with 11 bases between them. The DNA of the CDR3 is TGTGCCAGCAGCACCGACAGGTTGAACACTGAAGCTTTCTTT. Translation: CASSTDRLNTEAFF.

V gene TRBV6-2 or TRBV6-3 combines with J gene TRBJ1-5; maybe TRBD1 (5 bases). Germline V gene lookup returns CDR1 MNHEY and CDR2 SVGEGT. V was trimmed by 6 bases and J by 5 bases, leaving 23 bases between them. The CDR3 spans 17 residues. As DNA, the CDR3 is TGTGCCAGCAGCCCAATCCCGACTCGGGGGGTTTATCAGCCCCAGCATTTT. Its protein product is CASSPIPTRGVYQPQHF.

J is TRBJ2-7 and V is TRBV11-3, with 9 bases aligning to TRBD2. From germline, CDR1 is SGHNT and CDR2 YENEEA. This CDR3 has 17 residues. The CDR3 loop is CALYHRGSGGISYEQYV. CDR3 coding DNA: TGTGCGCTTTACCACCGGGGTAGCGGGGGTATCTCCTACGAGCAGTACGTC.

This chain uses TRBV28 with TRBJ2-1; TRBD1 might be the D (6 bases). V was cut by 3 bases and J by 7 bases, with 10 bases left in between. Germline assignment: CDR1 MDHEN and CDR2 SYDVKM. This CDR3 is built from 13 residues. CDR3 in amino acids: CASSLGQMNEQFF. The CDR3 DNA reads TGTGCCAGCAGTTTGGGACAAATGAATGAGCAGTTCTTC.

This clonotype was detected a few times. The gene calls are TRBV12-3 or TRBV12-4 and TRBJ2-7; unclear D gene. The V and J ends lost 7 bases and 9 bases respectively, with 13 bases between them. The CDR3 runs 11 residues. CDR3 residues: CASNPPTGQYF. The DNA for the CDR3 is TGTGCCAGCAACCCTCCCACCGGGCAGTACTTC.

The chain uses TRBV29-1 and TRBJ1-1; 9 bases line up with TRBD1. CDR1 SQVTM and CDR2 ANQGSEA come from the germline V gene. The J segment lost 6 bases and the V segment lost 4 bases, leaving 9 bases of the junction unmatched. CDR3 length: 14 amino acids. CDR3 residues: CSVVQGARIAEAFF. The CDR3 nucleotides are TGCAGCGTTGTACAGGGGGCGCGTATCGCTGAAGCTTTCTTT.